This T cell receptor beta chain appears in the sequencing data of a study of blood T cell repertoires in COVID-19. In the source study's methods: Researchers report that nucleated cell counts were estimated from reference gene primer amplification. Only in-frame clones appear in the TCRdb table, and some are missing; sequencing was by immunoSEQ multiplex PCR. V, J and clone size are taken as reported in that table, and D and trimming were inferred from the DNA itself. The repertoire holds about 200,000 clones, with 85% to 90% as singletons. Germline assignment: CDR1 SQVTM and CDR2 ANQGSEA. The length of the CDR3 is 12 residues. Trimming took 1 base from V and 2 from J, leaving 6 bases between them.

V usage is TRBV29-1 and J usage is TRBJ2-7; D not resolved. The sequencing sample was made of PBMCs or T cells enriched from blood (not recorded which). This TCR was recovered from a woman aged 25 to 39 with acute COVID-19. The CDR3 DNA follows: TGCAGCGTTGAAGGTCGGGCCTACGAGCAGTACTTC. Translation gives CSVEGRAYEQYF.